The sample holds a few counts of the clone carrying this TCR beta chain. Its antigen remains unknown. Germline lookup yields CDR1 SGHVS and CDR2 FQNEAQ. V lost 3 bases and J lost 7; bases outside the gene matches: 15. The CDR3 has 17 amino acids. This sample stems from a study of naive and memory T cell subsets. Regarding the study as a whole: A clonotype means one alpha or beta sequence, not an alpha/beta pair. Gini index rose across naive, CM, EM and EMRA in CD4 and CD8. In naive cells, over 95% of TCR sequences were seen only once.

Both TRBC1 and TRBC2 were covered by a beta constant-region primer of two equimolar oligonucleotides. Nested alpha and beta constant-region primers with the SP2 primer drove four PCR rounds on ligated cDNA. From the UMI-ligation and nested PCR reads, TCRdb called clonotypes with MiXCR, one entry per CDR3 protein. This sample yields 70,000 to 95,000 distinct CDR3 sequences, of which about 7% are seen a single time; 1.6% belongs to the top ten. The clonotype was recovered from a human donor in good health. The chain recombines TRBV7-8 with TRBJ2-1; TRBD2 matches at 7 bases. Sequenced input: central memory CD4+ T cells from blood. Here the CDR3 reads CASSLGSAGRVSNEQFF. The CDR3 DNA is TGTGCCAGCAGCTTGGGGTCTGCGGGGAGGGTCTCAAATGAGCAGTTCTTC.